This entry describes one T cell receptor beta chain. Its specificity is not known. In the study's own analysis: Large patient CD8+ clones, those above 1%, rarely matched published virus-specific TCRB sequences. Sequencing was performed with immunoSEQ multiplex PCR; in TCRdb, only in-frame clones are kept and a portion is missing. Clonal size and the V and J genes are those of that table, whereas D and trimming came from the DNA. The table lists 8,000 or so clones, 74% of them singletons. This sample is drawn from a study of somatic mutations in cytotoxic T cells in rheumatoid arthritis. Germline trimming cut 0 bases from V and 5 bases from J; bases unmatched to any gene: 10. Germline CDR1 MGHRA, CDR2 YSYEKL. CDR3 size: 17 residues. Whole-study results and caveats: A significant difference in CD8+ T-cell clonality was not found between rheumatoid arthritis patients and age-matched healthy controls. Statistical analysis of the slight TRBV07 underrepresentation in rheumatoid arthritis patients did not adjust for multiple comparisons.

The receptor was derived from an adult with rheumatoid arthritis. Input material: CD8+ T cells sorted from blood. The genes are TRBV4-1 and TRBJ2-7, with 10 bases lining up with TRBD1. The CDR3: CASSQEPTGTGVHEQYF. The CDR3 DNA is TGCGCCAGCAGCCAAGAGCCAACCGGGACAGGGGTCCACGAGCAGTACTTC.